This entry lists 16 T cell receptor beta chains sequenced from one sample in a study of OX40 agonist ivuxolimab in advanced cancers. The method was immunoSEQ multiplex PCR; TCRdb's version includes in-frame clones alone and lacks a portion of them. There are 5,800 or so clones in the sample; roughly 90% occur only once, and 39% lies in the top ten. The sample was CD4+ or CD8+ T cells sorted from blood, taken in a trial of the OX40 agonist ivuxolimab. The receptor set was obtained from an adult with an advanced solid tumor such as melanoma, head and neck, liver or kidney cancer.

The genes are TRBV7-9 and TRBJ1-4; D is undetermined. The germline V gene has CDR1 SEHNR and CDR2 FQNEAQ (reference sequence). The CDR3 is 13 amino acids. V was cut by 5 bases and J by 2 bases, with 6 bases left in between. CDR3 nucleotides: TGTGCCAGCAGCACGGACACTAATGAAAAACTGTTTTTT. This encodes CASSTDTNEKLFF.

The chain has TRBV6-8 and TRBJ2-5, with 7 bases matching TRBD2. The junction had 14 bases not matched to a gene; V was cut back by 0 bases and J by 4 bases. The V gene's germline CDR1 is MNHGY and CDR2 SAAAGT. This CDR3 region has 18 residues. The CDR3 nucleotides are TGTGCCAGCAGTTACTCCTTTATCGCGCGGGAGTGGGGAGAGACCCAGTACTTC. Amino acids: CASSYSFIAREWGETQYF.

A word on this clone: One end of the junction varies from germline; a read error may be responsible. The J gene is TRBJ2-5, the V gene TRBV7-7; D is possibly TRBD2 (5 bases). Germline CDR1 reads SSHAT; CDR2 reads FNYEAQ (reference sequence). The CDR3 runs 15 residues. The CDR3 protein is CASSFLPGDQETQYF. As DNA, the CDR3 is TGTGCTAGCAGCTTTCTTCCCGGGGACCAAGAGACCCAGTACTTC. Supplemented by reference TRBV7-7 and TRBJ2-5, the full variable domain reads GAGVSQSPRYKVTKRGQDVTLRCDPISSHATLYWYQQALGQGPEFLTYFNYEAQPDKSGLPSDRFSAERPEGSISTLTIQRTEQRDSAMYRCASSFLPGDQETQYFGPGTRLLVL.

The V call is TRBV7-8, the J call TRBJ2-5; a weak D match, TRBD1 (5 bases). CDR3 length equals 14 residues. Between the trimmed V and J ends, which lost 5 bases and 5 bases, there was a span of 15 bases. Germline loops: CDR1 SGHVS, CDR2 FQNEAQ. The CDR3 protein is CASSAENRPETQYF. DNA of the CDR3: TGTGCCAGCAGCGCAGAAAACAGGCCCGAGACCCAGTACTTC.

This chain links TRBV13 with TRBJ2-7, with 8 bases matching TRBD2. The V segment lost 5 bases and the J segment 0 bases; nucleotides outside the gene matches: 6. Looked up from germline, CDR1 is PRHDT and CDR2 is FYEKMQ (reference sequence). CDR3 size: 15 residues. The chain's CDR3 is CASSPQRESSYEQYF. The DNA for the CDR3 is TGTGCCAGCAGCCCCCAGCGGGAGAGCTCCTACGAGCAGTACTTC. Based on the CDR3 plus reference TRBV13 and TRBJ2-7, the full variable domain is AAGVIQSPRHLIKEKRETATLKCYPIPRHDTVYWYQQGPGQDPQFLISFYEKMQSDKGSIPDRFSAQQFSDYHSELNMSSLELGDSALYFCASSPQRESSYEQYFGPGTRLTVT.

The rearrangement joins TRBV11-2 to TRBJ2-5; 9 positions match TRBD2. Germline CDR1 reads SGHAT; CDR2 reads FQNNGV. CDR3 length: 17 residues. V lost 5 bases and J lost 4; bases outside the gene matches: 14. CDR3 loop: CASSPDRAGGPLETQYF. As DNA, the CDR3 is TGTGCCAGCAGCCCCGACAGGGCGGGAGGGCCCTTAGAGACCCAGTACTTC.

The chain carries TRBV5-1 and TRBJ2-1, with D tentatively TRBD2 (6 bases). This CDR3 comprises 17 residues. The germline V gene encodes CDR1 SGHRS and CDR2 YFSETQ. The ends were cut back, 7 bases at V and 2 bases at J, with 22 bases in the middle. DNA for the CDR3: TGCGCCAGCGCCCCCTCGTGGGAGACTAGGGCCTACAATGAGCAGTTCTTC. Residues: CASAPSWETRAYNEQFF.

The chain couples TRBV5-1 to TRBJ2-7, with TRBD1 identical over 9 bases. Looked up from germline, CDR1 is SGHRS and CDR2 is YFSETQ. The CDR3 is made up of 14 amino acids. Trimming at V came to 3 bases and at J to 1 base, leaving 2 bases not matched to a gene. The CDR3 bases are TGCGCCAGCAGCTCCGGGACAGGGTCCTACGAGCAGTACTTC. Translated: CASSSGTGSYEQYF.

The chain recombines TRBV25-1 with TRBJ1-5, with D hard to call. CDR3 size: 13 residues. Germline V CDR1 and CDR2: MGHDK, SYGVNS. With 2 bases removed from V and 8 bases from J, the gap between germline ends came to 10 bases. The CDR3 loop reads CASSEIPGEPQHF. The CDR3 bases are TGTGCCAGCAGTGAAATCCCTGGGGAGCCCCAGCATTTT.

The chain combines TRBV9 with TRBJ1-4; D perhaps matches TRBD1 (5 bases). CDR3 size: 14 residues. The germline V gene encodes CDR1 SGDLS and CDR2 YYNGEE. The V and J ends lost 4 bases and 8 bases respectively, with 15 bases between them. The chain's CDR3 is CASSKGWGGEKLFF. The CDR3 DNA is TGTGCCAGCAGCAAGGGGTGGGGTGGCGAAAAACTGTTTTTT.

This clone has more than one count but fewer than ten. V is TRBV6-1 and J is TRBJ2-7; D is uncertain. The CDR3 consists of 14 residues. The V gene's germline CDR1 is MNHNS and CDR2 SASEGT. V lost 1 base, J lost 5 bases, and 12 bases lay in between. The chain's CDR3 is CASSEGRGLDEQYF. For the CDR3, the DNA is TGTGCCAGCAGTGAAGGTAGAGGTCTAGACGAGCAGTACTTC.

This clone was found once. The rearrangement joins TRBV7-9 to TRBJ1-1, with 7 positions matching TRBD1. This CDR3 region has 15 residues. Trimming cost V 6 bases and J 4 bases; bases outside gene matches: 11. CDR1 is SEHNR and CDR2 is FQNEAQ in the germline V gene (reference sequence). The CDR3 region is CASSPGQEHRTEAFF. The CDR3 coding sequence is TGTGCCAGCAGTCCAGGACAGGAACACCGCACTGAAGCTTTCTTT.

This clone came up a few times. The chain recombines TRBV28 with TRBJ1-5; D remains ambiguous. Germline V gene lookup returns CDR1 MDHEN and CDR2 SYDVKM. The CDR3 loop spans 12 amino acids. The V gene lost 7 bases and the J gene lost 9 bases, with 13 bases spanning the gap. The DNA for the CDR3 is TGTGCCAGCACCCTACCCCGGGGGCCCCAGCATTTT. Encoded protein: CASTLPRGPQHF.

The chain couples TRBV19 to TRBJ2-7, with 12 bases fitting TRBD1. The CDR3 is 14 amino acids. V was clipped by 5 bases and J by 4 bases; unmatched bases: 3. CDR1 is LNHDA, CDR2 SQIVND, per germline (reference sequence). As DNA, the CDR3 is TGTGCCAGTAGTTTGGGACAGGGGGCATACGAGCAGTACTTC. Translated, it gives CASSLGQGAYEQYF.

The chain carries TRBV27 and TRBJ1-2; 7 nucleotides align to TRBD1. Per the germline V gene, CDR1 is MNHEY and CDR2 is SMNVEV (reference sequence). The CDR3 runs to 15 residues. V dropped 2 bases and J dropped 7; count of bases not matched to a gene: 10. DNA for the CDR3: TGTGCCAGCAGTTTACTCGGAGGGGGCGCCTTTGGCTACACCTTC. Translating gives CASSLLGGGAFGYTF.

This rearrangement joins TRBV6-6 to TRBJ2-1, with D hard to call. This CDR3 contains 11 residues. Trimming took 10 bases from V and 4 from J, leaving 8 bases between them. Per the germline V gene, CDR1 is MNHNY and CDR2 is SVGAGI (reference sequence). The CDR3 region has the DNA TGTGCCACCGGAGAGTACAATGAGCAGTTCTTC. It yields the protein CATGEYNEQFF.